This T cell receptor (beta chain) was recovered during a study of blood T cell repertoires in COVID-19. About the research overall: COVID-19 samples from acute and convalescent phases originated in the United States, Italy and Spain. T cells, B-cell-depleted T cells, or PBMCs supplied cDNA or gDNA.

Germline values: CDR1 SQVTM, CDR2 ANQGSEA. V lost 3 bases, J lost 4 bases, and 12 bases lay in between. The CDR3 is 13 amino acids. Original processing notes: Amplification of reference gene primers provided the estimated nucleated cell counts. Only in-frame clones appear in the TCRdb table, and some are missing; sequencing was by immunoSEQ multiplex PCR. D and trimming come from the DNA, and the V and J calls and clone size come from that table. The sample gives about 100,000 clones, 88% of which show up once; roughly 2.5% is in the top ten. A single count supports this clone. This TCR came from a human donor in a cohort sampled during active COVID-19. The rearrangement joins TRBV29-1 to TRBJ1-1; D is perhaps TRBD1 (5 bases). Sequencing was carried out using peripheral blood. CDR3 DNA sequence: TGCAGCGTTGATCAGGGATCGGGCACTGAAGCTTTCTTT. Protein product: CSVDQGSGTEAFF.